One and the same sample provided the 17 T cell receptor beta chains below, sequenced in a study of blood T cells in healthy people across ages. A second PCR of 7 to 11 cycles used a sample-barcoded 5' primer and a J-beta primer mix. TCRdb reprocessed the 5' RACE reads via MiXCR and lists one record per CDR3 protein. The sample yields around 1,800,000 distinct CDR3 sequences, roughly two fifths seen once. Sequencing used blood. The origin of the receptors is a human donor in good health.

This chain uses TRBV5-1 with TRBJ1-2; D is unclear. Trimming left V 0 bases short and J 7 bases short, with 19 bases between. Per germline, CDR1 SGHRS and CDR2 YFSETQ. This CDR3 has 16 amino acids. The CDR3 loop is CASSLDQDPRRSGYTF. For the CDR3, the DNA is TGCGCCAGCAGCTTGGACCAGGACCCAAGGCGGAGTGGCTACACCTTC. Looking up the rest from reference TRBV5-1 and TRBJ1-2 gives the full variable domain: KAGVTQTPRYLIKTRGQQVTLSCSPISGHRSVSWYQQTPGQGLQFLFEYFSETQRNKGNFPGRFSGRQFSNSRSEMNVSTLELGDSALYLCASSLDQDPRRSGYTFGSGTRLTVV.

This clonotype was seen a handful of times. This chain connects TRBV7-2 to TRBJ1-2; D is perhaps TRBD1 (5 bases). This CDR3 has 14 residues. Trimming left V 6 bases short and J 2 bases short, with 13 bases between. Per germline, CDR1 SGHTA and CDR2 FQGNSA. The CDR3 nucleotides read TGTGCCAGCAGGGTGAACCGGGGGAACTATGGCTACACCTTC. Amino acid sequence: CASRVNRGNYGYTF.

The chain couples TRBV4-3 to TRBJ2-1; TRBD1 or TRBD2 may be the D gene (6 bases each). The CDR3 sequence is 16 residues long. The germline V and J ends were trimmed by 3 bases and 1 base, with 13 bases remaining between them. Germline CDR1 LGHNA, CDR2 YSLEER. Here the CDR3 DNA reads TGCGCCAGCAGCCACGATACAGGGAGGTCCTACAATGAGCAGTTCTTC. Translated, it gives CASSHDTGRSYNEQFF.

The chain joins TRBV3-1 to TRBJ2-7; possibly TRBD1 or TRBD2 for D (5 bases each). V was pared by 0 bases and J by 3 bases, with 21 bases between. Germline assignment: CDR1 LGHDT and CDR2 YNNKEL (reference sequence). The CDR3 totals 18 residues. The CDR3 DNA is TGTGCCAGCAGCCAAGATGGGGCGGAGGCAGGGAAGATCTACGAGCAGTACTTC. It specifies CASSQDGAEAGKIYEQYF.

The V call is TRBV7-3, the J call TRBJ1-2, with TRBD1 matching 7 bases. Losses at the gene ends were 5 bases for V and 5 bases for J; bases not matched to a gene: 11. This CDR3 is built from 15 residues. CDR1 is SGHTA and CDR2 is FQGTGA in the germline V gene. CDR3 coding DNA: TGTGCCAGCAGCCAAGAGGGGCGGGACAGTTATGGCTACACCTTC. Residues: CASSQEGRDSYGYTF.

The gene calls are TRBV2 and TRBJ2-7; D unresolved. The V end lost 9 bases, the J end lost 7 bases, and 13 bases lay between the germline ends. Germline CDR1 SNHLY, CDR2 FYNNEI. This CDR3 spans 11 amino acids. The CDR3 nucleotides are TGTGCCAGTTCCTATGTGCAGGAGCAGTACTTC. Amino acids: CASSYVQEQYF.

This chain links TRBV5-4 with TRBJ2-1; no clear D. This CDR3 comprises 12 residues. Germline-derived CDR1 and CDR2 are SGHNT and YYREEE (reference sequence). The V end lost 3 bases, the J end lost 12 bases, and 13 bases lay between the germline ends. CDR3 amino acids: CASSYAIGSQFF. CDR3 nucleotides: TGTGCCAGCAGCTACGCCATAGGTTCGCAGTTCTTC.

The sample holds a few counts of this clonotype. The chain uses TRBV7-9 and TRBJ2-3; possible D gene TRBD2, 7 bases. Deletions cut 1 base from V and 10 bases from J, with 18 bases between. Germline CDR1 and CDR2: SEHNR and FQNEAQ (reference sequence). The CDR3 length is 15 residues. The CDR3 region is CASSLETTGGRAQYF. The CDR3 coding sequence is TGTGCCAGCAGCTTAGAGACCACGGGGGGCAGAGCGCAGTATTTT.

The V gene is TRBV29-1, the J gene TRBJ1-2; tentatively, D is TRBD1 (5 bases). The germline V gene encodes CDR1 SQVTM and CDR2 ANQGSEA. The CDR3 totals 13 residues. V was shortened by 7 bases and J by 5 bases, with 17 bases between the two germline ends. CDR3 in amino acids: CSADGDFIYGYTF. The CDR3 DNA follows: TGCAGCGCGGACGGGGACTTCATTTATGGCTACACCTTC.

This clonotype turned up a few times. This sequence joins TRBV5-1 and TRBJ2-3, with TRBD2 matching over 14 bases. V was clipped by 0 bases and J by 8 bases; unmatched bases: 8. CDR3 length: 17 residues. Looked up from germline, CDR1 is SGHRS and CDR2 is YFSETQ. DNA of the CDR3: TGCGCCAGCAGCTTGGAGACTAGCGGGGGGGCTTTGGGTACGCAGTATTTT. Its translation is CASSLETSGGALGTQYF.

This sequence joins TRBV2 and TRBJ2-5, with TRBD1 matching over 7 bases. J gave up 4 bases and V 7 bases, and 6 bases lay outside the gene matches. The CDR3 is made up of 13 amino acids. Per the germline V gene, CDR1 is SNHLY and CDR2 is FYNNEI. CDR3 coding DNA: TGTGCCAGCAACATAGACAGGGCAGAGACCCAGTACTTC. This codes for CASNIDRAETQYF.

The genes are TRBV9 and TRBJ2-6; D is undetermined. Per germline, CDR1 SGDLS and CDR2 YYNGEE. With 4 bases removed from V and 0 bases from J, the gap between germline ends came to 17 bases. The CDR3 contains 18 residues. The CDR3 bases are TGTGCCAGCAGCCCACTACTCGGCTCCCGCTCTGGGGCCAACGTCCTGACTTTC. Its protein is CASSPLLGSRSGANVLTF.

The CDR3 reads CASSLSGRGLGYTF. Written as DNA, the CDR3 is TGTGCCAGCAGTTTATCAGGGCGGGGGTTGGGCTACACCTTC. The V and J genes are TRBV27 and TRBJ1-2; TRBD1 might be the D (5 bases). CDR1 and CDR2 from the germline V gene are MNHEY and SMNVEV (reference sequence). This CDR3 is 14 amino acids long. Between the trimmed V and J ends, which lost 0 bases and 8 bases, there was a span of 13 bases.

The gene calls are TRBV7-9 and TRBJ2-1; tentative D call: TRBD2 (6 bases). Germline V gene sequence: CDR1 SEHNR, CDR2 FQNEAQ (reference sequence). The CDR3 contains 15 residues. V dropped 2 bases and J dropped 9 bases, with 17 bases sitting between them. The CDR3 loop reads CASSLQTSRVSEQFF. The CDR3 bases are TGTGCCAGCAGCTTACAGACTAGTCGGGTATCTGAGCAGTTCTTC.

The CDR3 protein is CSASAGTSGGSLLGADTQYF. The CDR3 bases are TGCAGTGCTAGCGCCGGGACTAGCGGGGGGTCGCTTTTGGGGGCAGATACGCAGTATTTT. V is TRBV20-1 and J is TRBJ2-3; 15 nucleotides agree with TRBD2. With V trimmed by 3 bases and J by 4 bases, 17 bases remained unmatched. The CDR3 loop spans 20 amino acids. Germline assignment: CDR1 DFQATT and CDR2 SNEGSKA (reference sequence).

This chain's CDR3 is CSAGGGVDYGYTF. In nucleotides, the CDR3 is TGCAGCGCTGGGGGGGGTGTCGACTATGGCTACACCTTC. The V gene is TRBV29-1, the J gene TRBJ1-2; D might be TRBD1 (5 bases). The ends were cut back, 7 bases at V and 3 bases at J, with 15 bases in the middle. This CDR3 is built from 13 residues. Germline V lookup: CDR1 SQVTM, CDR2 ANQGSEA.

V is TRBV20-1 and J is TRBJ2-1; tentatively, D is TRBD2 (6 bases). Per the germline V gene, CDR1 is DFQATT and CDR2 is SNEGSKA (reference sequence). Trimming cost V 6 bases and J 0 bases, with 12 bases left between them. The CDR3 totals 14 residues. CDR3 DNA: TGCAGTGCCCTTAGCGGAACCTCCTACAATGAGCAGTTCTTC. It codes for CSALSGTSYNEQFF.